One sample yielded the 21 T cell receptor beta chains listed below, sequenced in a study of control samples from healthy donors and cancer patients. Sequenced by immunoSEQ multiplex PCR; TCRdb stores in-frame clones only, minus some. The profile covers about 120,000 clones, with around 89% appearing a single time and about 40% taken by the ten largest. Sequenced sample: blood. The receptors come from a man aged 50 to 60 in good health.

The gene calls are TRBV27 and TRBJ1-6; 9 bases are shared with TRBD1. The CDR3 loop spans 15 amino acids. In germline, CDR1 is MNHEY, CDR2 SMNVEV (reference sequence). After removal of 6 bases from V and 10 bases from J, the junction contained 10 bases not matched to a gene. The chain's CDR3 is CASSQGQGRRSPLHF. CDR3 sequence (DNA): TGTGCCAGCAGCCAGGGACAGGGAAGAAGGTCACCCCTCCACTTT.

The chain links TRBV12-5 to TRBJ2-7; 7 bases are shared with TRBD1. CDR3 length: 13 amino acids. Trimming removed 6 bases from V and 0 bases from J; junction bases left unmatched: 2. CDR1 is LGHNT and CDR2 is FRNRAP in the germline V gene. CDR3 nucleotide sequence: TGTGCTAGTGGCCGGGACAGCTCCTACGAGCAGTACTTC. Translated: CASGRDSSYEQYF.

Here the CDR3 reads CASSQPSSGGISYEQYF. In nucleotides, the CDR3 is TGTGCCAGCAGCCAGCCCTCTAGCGGGGGGATCTCCTACGAGCAGTACTTC. The rearrangement joins TRBV4-2 to TRBJ2-7; 11 bases agree with TRBD2. V was clipped by 3 bases and J by 0 bases; unmatched bases: 7. CDR3 length: 17 amino acids. Per germline, CDR1 LGHNA and CDR2 YNFKEQ.

In this sample, this clone turned up once. The chain recombines TRBV5-5 with TRBJ2-7; possibly TRBD1 or TRBD2 for D (7 bases each). The V and J ends lost 6 bases and 3 bases respectively, with 22 bases between them. Germline assignment: CDR1 SGHKS and CDR2 YYEKEE (reference sequence). This CDR3 has 16 residues. The CDR3 here is CASTPREGAAGYEQYF. The CDR3 nucleotides are TGTGCCAGCACCCCGAGGGAGGGGGCGGCCGGCTACGAGCAGTACTTC.

The genes are TRBV30 and TRBJ2-7; tentatively, D is TRBD1 (5 bases). Trimming cost V 0 bases and J 8 bases, with 11 bases left between them. The germline V gene has CDR1 GTSNPN and CDR2 SVGIG (reference sequence). CDR3 length: 12 amino acids. CDR3 protein: CAWSVILGQQYF. The CDR3 region has the DNA TGTGCCTGGAGTGTAATCCTGGGGCAGCAGTACTTC.

This chain joins TRBV2 and TRBJ2-5, with D maybe TRBD2 (6 bases). The germline V gene has CDR1 SNHLY and CDR2 FYNNEI. The ends were cut back, 4 bases at V and 4 bases at J, with 10 bases in the middle. This CDR3 has 13 amino acids. The CDR3 region is CASSGGAGETQYF. For the CDR3, the DNA is TGTGCCAGCAGTGGCGGGGCAGGAGAGACCCAGTACTTC.

V gene TRBV19 combines with J gene TRBJ2-2; a weak D match, TRBD1 (7 bases). Trimming cost V 1 base and J 4 bases, with 10 bases left between them. CDR1 and CDR2 from the germline V gene are LNHDA and SQIVND (reference sequence). The length of the CDR3 is 15 residues. CDR3 bases: TGTGCCAGTAGTATAGGACAGGGAGGCACCGGGGAGCTGTTTTTT. It encodes CASSIGQGGTGELFF.

The chain is built from TRBV27 and TRBJ2-3, with D possibly being TRBD2 (5 bases). V shed 7 bases and J shed 2 bases, with 10 bases lying between them. Germline V gives CDR1 MNHEY, CDR2 SMNVEV (reference sequence). CDR3 length: 13 residues. This CDR3 reads CASTGDYTDTQYF. DNA of the CDR3: TGTGCCAGCACCGGGGATTACACAGATACGCAGTATTTT.

This clone was recorded a few times. The chain recombines TRBV11-1 with TRBJ1-2, with D possibly matching TRBD1 (5 bases). With 5 bases removed from V and 0 bases from J, the gap between germline ends came to 10 bases. Germline V gene sequence: CDR1 SGHAT, CDR2 FQDESV (reference sequence). This CDR3 contains 14 residues. The CDR3 bases are TGTGCCAGCAGCCCGGACACTGCTAACTATGGCTACACCTTC. Translation gives CASSPDTANYGYTF. Drawing the rest from reference TRBV11-1 and TRBJ1-2, the complete variable domain is EAEVAQSPRYKITEKSQAVAFWCDPISGHATLYWYRQILGQGPELLVQFQDESVVDDSQLPKDRFSAERLKGVDSTLKIQPAELGDSAMYLCASSPDTANYGYTFGSGTRLTVV.

The genes are TRBV4-1 and TRBJ1-1; D is perhaps TRBD1 (5 bases). With 3 bases removed from V and 1 base from J, the gap between germline ends came to 9 bases. The CDR3 runs to 14 residues. Germline CDR1 MGHRA, CDR2 YSYEKL. As DNA, the CDR3 is TGCGCCAGCAGCCACCTCCAGGGGAACACTGAAGCTTTCTTT. Protein product: CASSHLQGNTEAFF.

The CDR3 reads CASSYSPAGGTGELFF. The CDR3 DNA is TGTGCCAGCAGTTACTCTCCAGCGGGGGGGACCGGGGAGCTGTTTTTT. The chain uses TRBV6-2 or TRBV6-3 and TRBJ2-2; TRBD2 matches at 10 bases. Germline lookup yields CDR1 MNHEY and CDR2 SVGEGT. This CDR3 contains 16 residues. V lost 0 bases and J lost 5; bases outside the gene matches: 3.

This sequence joins TRBV7-2 and TRBJ1-4, with 7 bases that match TRBD1. In germline, CDR1 is SGHTA, CDR2 FQGNSA. After removal of 5 bases from V and 2 bases from J, the junction contained 5 bases not matched to a gene. CDR3 length equals 15 residues. The CDR3 loop reads CASSLQGGTNEKLFF. The DNA of the CDR3 is TGTGCCAGCAGCCTGCAGGGGGGCACTAATGAAAAACTGTTTTTT.

There are a few counts of this clone. The chain uses TRBV9 and TRBJ2-3; D call uncertain. The CDR3 has 15 amino acids. CDR1 is SGDLS and CDR2 is YYNGEE in the germline V gene. The ends were cut back, 1 base at V and 4 bases at J, with 13 bases in the middle. Written as DNA, the CDR3 is TGTGCCAGCAGCGTAAGTTGGCAGAAGGCAGATACGCAGTATTTT. Amino acids: CASSVSWQKADTQYF.

The chain employs TRBV29-1 and TRBJ1-1; 9 nucleotides line up with TRBD1. Germline CDR1 reads SQVTM; CDR2 reads ANQGSEA. The length of the CDR3 is 11 residues. Trimming took 4 bases from V and 11 from J; bases not matched to a gene: 5. As DNA, the CDR3 is TGCAGCGTTGTTGACAGGGGGACCGCTTTCTTT. It translates to CSVVDRGTAFF.

This rearrangement joins TRBV6-5 to TRBJ1-5; D is ambiguous. The CDR3 spans 13 residues. V lost 5 bases to trimming and J lost 7 bases, with 12 bases between them. Germline V gives CDR1 MNHEY, CDR2 SVGAGI. In nucleotides, the CDR3 is TGTGCCAGCAGTAGCCAATCGGCGCAGCCCCAGCATTTT. This translates into CASSSQSAQPQHF.

The chain employs TRBV4-3 and TRBJ2-5; 7 bases match TRBD1. Germline V gene sequence: CDR1 LGHNA, CDR2 YSLEER. With 0 bases clipped from V and 5 bases from J, the junction kept 6 bases outside the gene matches. This CDR3 has 15 residues. CDR3: CASSQDMYRGETQYF. The CDR3 DNA is TGCGCCAGCAGCCAAGACATGTACAGGGGTGAGACCCAGTACTTC.

This rearrangement joins TRBV7-2 to TRBJ1-5, with D uncertain. Germline V gene sequence: CDR1 SGHTA, CDR2 FQGNSA. This CDR3 comprises 13 residues. V was trimmed by 3 bases and J by 3 bases, leaving 6 bases between them. CDR3 protein: CASSFHINQPQHF. The DNA for the CDR3 is TGTGCCAGCAGCTTTCATATCAATCAGCCCCAGCATTTT.

This clone was picked up one time. The chain recombines TRBV27 with TRBJ2-2; no reliable D call. Germline CDR1 and CDR2: MNHEY and SMNVEV (reference sequence). V was trimmed by 5 bases and J by 7 bases, leaving 14 bases between them. The CDR3 runs to 14 residues. Here the CDR3 DNA reads TGTGCCAGCAGTCTTCGGACGTACGTCGGGGAGCTGTTTTTT. Translating gives CASSLRTYVGELFF.

The chain carries TRBV2 and TRBJ1-2, with D perhaps matching TRBD1 (5 bases). Deletions cut 5 bases from V and 1 base from J, with 14 bases between. The germline gives CDR1 SNHLY, CDR2 FYNNEI. This CDR3 contains 15 residues. The CDR3 DNA is TGTGCCAGCAGTCGACAGAGCAGTCTTAACTATGGCTACACCTTC. Translating it yields CASSRQSSLNYGYTF.

The genes are TRBV14 and TRBJ2-2; no definite D call. The CDR3 has 14 residues. Germline CDR1 SGHDN, CDR2 FVKESK. V lost 5 bases, J lost 4 bases, and 11 bases lay in between. CDR3 DNA sequence: TGTGCCAGCAGCTTGGACCGAACCACCGGGGAGCTGTTTTTT. Translating it yields CASSLDRTTGELFF.

The chain couples TRBV25-1 to TRBJ2-1; maybe TRBD2 (5 bases). Germline assignment: CDR1 MGHDK and CDR2 SYGVNS. Trimming took off 5 bases at V and 0 bases at J, with 11 bases between the two ends. This CDR3 is built from 15 residues. The CDR3 DNA reads as TGTGCCAGCAGTCCCGGACTGAGCTCCTACAATGAGCAGTTCTTC. Translating it yields CASSPGLSSYNEQFF.